This T cell receptor (beta chain) was captured in a study of blood T cells in healthy people across ages. General observations from the study: The study could not conclusively compare naive and antigen-experienced cells, given its unsorted PBMCs. Naive T cell percentage showed a strong correlation with the diversity of TCR beta.

Then a second PCR, running roughly 7 to 11 cycles, was carried out with a sample-barcoded 5' primer and a J-beta primer mix. TCRdb fed the 5' RACE reads into MiXCR, producing one record per CDR3 protein. The table records about 650,000 distinct CDR3 sequences, about 51% of them present only once. V was pared by 5 bases and J by 4 bases, with 8 bases between. Germline V gene data show CDR1 as MNHEY and CDR2 as SVGEGT. The length of the CDR3 is 12 residues. This clonotype was observed a single time. The antigen is not known. This receptor was taken from an elderly woman in good health. Sequenced: blood. The chain links TRBV6-2 or TRBV6-3 to TRBJ1-2; D is ambiguous. The CDR3 DNA is TGTGCCAGCAGTCAAATGAGCTATGGCTACACCTTC. Translated, it gives CASSQMSYGYTF.